These T cell receptor beta chains were read from a single sample in a study of vaccination and CD4 T cells after COVID-19. No antigen has been identified for these receptors. Via MiXCR, TCRdb re-called the PCR reads, giving one row per CDR3 protein. The table lists approximately 2,000 distinct CDR3 sequences, roughly half of them singletons. The sequenced sample was CD4+ T cells from blood, cultured in vitro, obtained after SARS-CoV-2 vaccination. These receptors came from a human donor who had recovered from COVID-19. The CDR3 runs from the conserved cysteine through the conserved F or W. Clone size is not always given. Where it is, it says once, few, many or a class for expanded clones.

TRBJ2-5	few	TRBV29-1	CSVGKTSGRGGETQYF
TRBJ2-7	-	TRBV27	CASSLSVSPGGDSYEQYF
TRBJ2-5	-	TRBV20-1	CSARGGGSEDPTQYF
TRBJ1-1	-	TRBV4-3	CASSQTYSSGEAFF
TRBJ1-1	-	TRBV6-2/TRBV6-3	CASSYSGTGMRVNTEAFF
TRBJ1-2	-	TRBV7-2	CASSLGSGTLYGYTF
TRBJ1-2	few	TRBV20-1	CSARDRQGAGYGYTF
TRBJ1-5	-	TRBV2	CASSGGLAGNQPQHF
TRBJ2-7	-	TRBV7-8	CASSPLAGVHEQYF
TRBJ1-2	-	TRBV29-1	CSVVTGITYGYTF
TRBJ2-2	-	TRBV10-1	CASHPDPNTGELFF
TRBJ2-5	-	TRBV20-1	CSAIGTNQETQYF
TRBJ2-5	-	TRBV6-1	CASRAGRDQQETQYF
TRBJ2-6	-	TRBV6-1	CASIPGQGASGANVLTF
TRBJ1-2	-	TRBV12-3/TRBV12-4	CASSFLLWSGYTF
TRBJ1-5	-	TRBV28	CASSFPGQGNQPQHF
TRBJ2-5	-	TRBV5-4	CASSSQQGAVKLAGAETQYF
TRBJ1-2	few	TRBV11-3	CASSLDGPPQGYGYTF
TRBJ1-5	-	TRBV6-1	CASKAYSNQPQHF
TRBJ2-2	-	TRBV27	CASSLAGLLNTGELFF